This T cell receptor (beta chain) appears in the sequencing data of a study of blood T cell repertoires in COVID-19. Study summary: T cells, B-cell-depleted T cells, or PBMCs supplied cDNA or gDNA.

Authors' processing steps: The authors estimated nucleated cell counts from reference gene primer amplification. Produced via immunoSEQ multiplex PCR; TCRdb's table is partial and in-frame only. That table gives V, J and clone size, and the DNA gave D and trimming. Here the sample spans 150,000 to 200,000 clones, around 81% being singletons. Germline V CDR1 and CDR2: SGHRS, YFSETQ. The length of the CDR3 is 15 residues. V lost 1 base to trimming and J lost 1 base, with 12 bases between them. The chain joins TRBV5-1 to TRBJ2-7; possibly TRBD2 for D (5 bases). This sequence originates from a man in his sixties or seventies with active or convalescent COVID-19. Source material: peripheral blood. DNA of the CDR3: TGCGCCAGCAGCTTGAACGGGATAGGGTCCTACGAGCAGTACTTC. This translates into CASSLNGIGSYEQYF.